The rows below give T cell receptor beta chains drawn from one sample of a study of blood T cell repertoires in COVID-19. TCRdb's table, derived via immunoSEQ multiplex PCR, lists solely in-frame clones and lacks some. The sample gives some 190,000 clones, roughly 88% of which show up once; more than 1.4% is in the top ten. The sample taken for sequencing was peripheral blood. The source is a young man with active or convalescent COVID-19. Both conserved end residues are part of each CDR3. D genes are given only for firm matches. Where a row states a size, it is once, few, many or the class of an expanded clone; other rows omit it.

V	size	D	J	CDR3	DNA
TRBV11-2	few	TRBD2	TRBJ2-1	CASSLSGLAGESYNEQFF	TGTGCCAGCAGCTTGAGCGGACTAGCGGGAGAGTCCTACAATGAGCAGTTCTTC
TRBV15	-	TRBD2	TRBJ2-1	CATSGVAGVYYNEQFF	TGTGCCACCTCGGGGGTGGCGGGAGTTTACTACAATGAGCAGTTCTTC
TRBV15	-	TRBD1	TRBJ2-4	CATSREQGNLGDIQYF	TGTGCCACCAGCAGAGAACAGGGGAATCTCGGAGACATTCAGTACTTC
TRBV18	-	TRBD1	TRBJ1-5	CASSPTGGGQPQHF	TGTGCCAGCTCACCTACAGGGGGAGGCCAGCCCCAGCATTTT
TRBV3-1/TRBV3-2	-	-	TRBJ1-1	CASSQVYSSEAFF	TGTGCCAGCAGCCAAGTATATAGTTCTGAAGCTTTCTTT
TRBV7-9	-	-	TRBJ1-5	CASSFAGRYNQPQHF	TGTGCCAGCAGCTTCGCGGGACGGTACAATCAGCCCCAGCATTTT
TRBV19	few	-	TRBJ2-6	CASSRDTTGANVLTF	TGTGCCAGTAGCAGGGACACTACTGGGGCCAACGTCCTGACTTTC
TRBV4-1	-	TRBD1	TRBJ1-1	CASSHERDRASRAFF	TGCGCCAGCAGCCACGAAAGGGACAGGGCTTCGCGAGCTTTCTTT
TRBV5-4	few	-	TRBJ1-4	CASSSRDTHNEKLFF	TGTGCCAGCAGCTCAAGAGACACACATAATGAAAAACTGTTTTTT
TRBV29-1	-	TRBD1	TRBJ1-1	CSVAGQFKNTEAFF	TGCAGCGTCGCGGGACAGTTCAAGAACACTGAAGCTTTCTTT
TRBV18	once	TRBD1	TRBJ1-2	CASSRDRDGYTF	TGTGCCAGCTCACGCGACAGGGACGGCTACACCTTC
TRBV5-1	-	-	TRBJ2-1	CASSLVWRAVNNEQFF	TGCGCCAGCAGCTTGGTGTGGCGGGCAGTCAACAATGAGCAGTTCTTC
TRBV2	-	TRBD2	TRBJ2-7	CASSFLAGLTHEQYF	TGTGCCAGCAGTTTCCTAGCGGGATTGACCCACGAGCAGTACTTC
TRBV5-1	-	TRBD1	TRBJ1-5	CASSLGDSRGQPQHF	TGCGCCAGCAGCTTGGGGGACAGCCGGGGGCAGCCCCAGCATTTT
TRBV6-5	-	-	TRBJ1-4	CASARTQNEKLFF	TGTGCCAGCGCGAGAACCCAAAATGAAAAACTGTTTTTT
TRBV7-9	-	-	TRBJ1-2	CASGLGLNGYTF	TGTGCCAGCGGACTAGGCTTGAATGGCTACACCTTC
TRBV5-1	once	TRBD2	TRBJ2-7	CASRGTSGPYEQYF	TGCGCCAGCAGAGGGACTAGCGGGCCCTACGAGCAGTACTTC
TRBV3-1/TRBV3-2	-	TRBD2	TRBJ2-1	CASSHIKGRASYNEQFF	TGTGCCAGCAGCCATATTAAGGGGAGGGCCTCATACAATGAGCAGTTCTTC
TRBV19	-	-	TRBJ2-5	CASSIGSGSETQYF	TGTGCCAGTAGTATCGGGAGCGGCTCGGAGACCCAGTACTTC
TRBV6-6	-	-	TRBJ2-7	CASSHSDSRSYEQYF	TGTGCCAGCAGTCACTCGGACAGCCGCTCCTACGAGCAGTACTTC
TRBV7-2	-	-	TRBJ2-1	CASSPQLRTPQGEQFF	TGTGCCAGCAGCCCACAGTTAAGGACTCCACAGGGTGAGCAGTTCTTC
TRBV13	-	TRBD1	TRBJ2-7	CASSQRQGAGYEQYF	TGTGCCAGCAGCCAAAGACAGGGGGCGGGGTACGAGCAGTACTTC
TRBV7-2	-	-	TRBJ1-2	CASSNRGNYGYTF	TGTGCCAGCAGCAACCGGGGGAACTATGGCTACACCTTC
TRBV6-5	once	TRBD1	TRBJ1-2	CASSRQGSTNYGYTF	TGTGCCAGCAGTAGACAGGGAAGTACTAACTATGGCTACACCTTC
TRBV18	-	TRBD1	TRBJ2-7	CASSQGQGIYEQYF	TGTGCCAGCTCACAAGGACAGGGAATCTACGAGCAGTACTTC
TRBV5-4	-	TRBD2	TRBJ2-3	CASSLGVAGRSRYF	TGTGCCAGCAGCTTAGGAGTAGCGGGACGCTCACGGTATTTT
TRBV7-9	-	-	TRBJ1-6	CASESDPGNSPLHF	TGTGCCAGCGAGAGCGATCCGGGTAATTCACCCCTCCACTTT
TRBV6-1	-	-	TRBJ2-2	CASSEFSQVGGELFF	TGTGCCAGCAGTGAATTCTCACAGGTCGGCGGGGAGCTGTTTTTT
TRBV9	-	-	TRBJ1-1	CASSVAGLDTEAFF	TGTGCCAGCAGCGTAGCAGGGCTCGACACTGAAGCTTTCTTT
TRBV30	once	-	TRBJ1-2	CAWSPGDSYGYTF	TGTGCCTGGAGTCCGGGGGATTCCTATGGCTACACCTTC
TRBV7-2	-	TRBD1	TRBJ1-4	CASRPGQPNEKLFF	TGTGCCAGCAGGCCGGGACAGCCTAATGAAAAACTGTTTTTT
TRBV11-2	-	-	TRBJ2-2	CASSLGDAGLHTGELFF	TGTGCCAGCAGCTTAGGGGATGCAGGGCTCCACACCGGGGAGCTGTTTTTT
TRBV27	-	TRBD2	TRBJ2-1	CASSFSGRAWFQGSSYNEQFF	TGTGCCAGCAGTTTTAGCGGGAGGGCCTGGTTCCAAGGAAGCTCCTACAATGAGCAGTTCTTC
TRBV15	-	-	TRBJ2-1	CATSRDLGGTYNEQFF	TGTGCCACCAGCAGAGATTTGGGCGGGACTTACAATGAGCAGTTCTTC
TRBV30	-	TRBD1	TRBJ1-6	CAWSVLGTGRGSPLHF	TGTGCCTGGAGTGTACTTGGGACAGGGAGAGGTTCTCCCCTCCACTTT
TRBV7-9	-	-	TRBJ2-3	CASSLSIGEAQYF	TGTGCCAGCAGCTTATCTATCGGAGAGGCGCAGTATTTT
TRBV7-6	-	TRBD2	TRBJ2-1	CASSLGWASGSSYNEQFF	TGTGCCAGCAGCTTAGGGTGGGCTAGCGGGAGCTCCTACAATGAGCAGTTCTTC
TRBV19	-	TRBD1	TRBJ1-1	CASSIRDSVNTEAFF	TGTGCCAGTAGTATCAGGGACAGCGTGAACACTGAAGCTTTCTTT
TRBV12-5	once	TRBD1	TRBJ1-1	CASGSRTGWGVGEWNTEAFF	TGTGCTAGTGGTTCCCGGACAGGGTGGGGTGTCGGCGAGTGGAACACTGAAGCTTTCTTT
TRBV19	-	-	TRBJ1-6	CASTPEPKINSPLHF	TGTGCCAGTACCCCGGAGCCCAAAATCAATTCACCCCTCCACTTT
TRBV5-1	-	TRBD1	TRBJ1-4	CASSLGTGVNEKLFF	TGCGCCAGCAGCCTCGGGACAGGGGTTAATGAAAAACTGTTTTTT
TRBV12-5	-	TRBD1	TRBJ2-7	CASGQTGGAYEQYF	TGTGCTAGTGGACAGACAGGGGGGGCATACGAGCAGTACTTC
TRBV12-5	-	TRBD1	TRBJ1-5	CASGLVINPGTGFNQPQHF	TGTGCTAGTGGTTTGGTAATAAACCCCGGGACAGGGTTCAATCAGCCCCAGCATTTT
TRBV6-4	-	TRBD1	TRBJ1-5	CASSDSNRGGGAQPQHF	TGTGCCAGCAGTGACTCCAACAGGGGCGGCGGTGCTCAGCCCCAGCATTTT
TRBV15	-	-	TRBJ1-3	CATSREARTLGNTIYF	TGTGCCACCAGCAGAGAAGCGAGGACACTTGGAAACACCATATATTTT
TRBV6-1	-	-	TRBJ2-7	CASSERTPYYEQYF	TGTGCCAGCAGTGAAAGGACACCTTACTACGAGCAGTACTTC
TRBV3-1/TRBV3-2	few	-	TRBJ2-5	CASSSGSRGGETQYF	TGTGCCAGCAGCAGTGGGAGCAGGGGCGGAGAGACCCAGTACTTC
TRBV18	-	-	TRBJ1-3	CASSPSPQGTGNTIYF	TGTGCCAGCTCACCATCCCCTCAGGGTACTGGAAACACCATATATTTT
TRBV5-8	-	TRBD1	TRBJ2-2	CASSFWGQGLTGELFF	TGTGCCAGCAGCTTTTGGGGACAGGGGCTCACCGGGGAGCTGTTTTTT
TRBV5-1	-	TRBD1	TRBJ2-7	CASSLVPTGTYEQYF	TGCGCCAGCAGCTTGGTCCCGACAGGGACCTACGAGCAGTACTTC
TRBV25-1	once	TRBD1	TRBJ1-6	CASSSRTGGYSPLHF	TGTGCCAGCAGTTCCCGGACAGGGGGGTATTCACCCCTCCACTTT
TRBV5-4	-	TRBD1	TRBJ2-2	CASSPPGQGAITGELFF	TGTGCCAGCAGTCCACCGGGACAGGGGGCGATCACCGGGGAGCTGTTTTTT
TRBV15	-	TRBD2	TRBJ2-1	CATTSGSYNEQFF	TGTGCCACCACTAGCGGGTCCTACAATGAGCAGTTCTTC
TRBV9	-	TRBD2	TRBJ2-7	CASSVYAGTSSYEQYF	TGTGCCAGCAGCGTATACGCCGGGACTAGCTCCTACGAGCAGTACTTC
TRBV7-2	-	-	TRBJ2-1	CASSFGGPTPNEQFF	TGTGCCAGCAGCTTCGGCGGCCCCACTCCAAATGAGCAGTTCTTC